A single sample gave rise to the 32 T cell receptor beta chains below, sequenced in a study of cytomegalovirus exposure and HLA in healthy donors. 13 Jbeta primers and 60 Vbeta primers were used for the PCR. Using immunoSEQ multiplex PCR, the repertoire was profiled, and TCRdb retains in-frame clones only, with some absent. The profile shows some 170,000 clones, around 80% of them singletons. What was sequenced was PBMCs. The receptors here all came from a girl between 10 and 17 years old in good health and CMV-seropositive.

This chain uses TRBV9 with TRBJ2-1; D is unresolved. This CDR3 contains 13 residues. Germline loops: CDR1 SGDLS, CDR2 YYNGEE. Between the trimmed V and J ends, which lost 3 bases and 3 bases, there was a span of 7 bases. The CDR3 DNA reads as TGTGCCAGCAGCGAGGCGGACTACAATGAGCAGTTCTTC. The encoded protein is CASSEADYNEQFF.

The chain is built from TRBV5-1 and TRBJ1-2; perhaps TRBD1 as D (5 bases). The CDR3 covers 15 residues. The ends were cut back, 3 bases at V and 2 bases at J, with 14 bases in the middle. Germline values: CDR1 SGHRS, CDR2 YFSETQ. The CDR3 reads CASSSTAGPNYGYTF. In DNA form, the CDR3 reads TGCGCCAGCAGCTCCACCGCGGGACCCAACTATGGCTACACCTTC.

This clone appeared a single time. At one end the junction does not follow the germline gene, possibly because of a read error. The chain employs TRBV7-7 and TRBJ2-1; 14 nucleotides agree with TRBD2. Germline-derived CDR1 and CDR2 are SSHAT and FNYEAQ (reference sequence). The CDR3 totals 19 residues. CDR3 sequence (DNA): TGTGCTAGCAGCCCGGGACTAGCGGGAGTGATGAGCCCCTACAATGAGCAGTTCTTC. Translation gives CASSPGLAGVMSPYNEQFF.

The rearrangement joins TRBV5-1 to TRBJ2-5; 7 positions agree with TRBD1. CDR1 and CDR2 from the germline V gene are SGHRS and YFSETQ. Trimming at V came to 0 bases and at J to 4 bases, leaving 6 bases not matched to a gene. CDR3 length: 15 residues. The CDR3 reads CASSLGQGPGETQYF. The CDR3 DNA reads TGCGCCAGCAGCTTGGGACAGGGACCAGGAGAGACCCAGTACTTC.

The V gene is TRBV29-1, the J gene TRBJ2-7; D gene ambiguous. CDR1 is SQVTM, CDR2 ANQGSEA, per germline. The CDR3 extends over 14 amino acids. The V gene lost 3 bases and the J gene lost 2 bases, with 14 bases spanning the gap. CDR3 bases: TGCAGCGTTGAGCTTGCAGAACAAGCCTACGAGCAGTACTTC. Amino acids: CSVELAEQAYEQYF.

Turning to this clone: The sample holds other DNA sequences that translate to the same CDR3. V and J are TRBV5-1 and TRBJ1-4; a possible D gene is TRBD1 (5 bases). Trimming left V 0 bases short and J 6 bases short, with 9 bases between. Germline CDR1 reads SGHRS; CDR2 reads YFSETQ. The CDR3 is 14 residues long. CDR3: CASSLAGGYEKLFF. CDR3 nucleotide sequence: TGCGCCAGCAGCTTGGCCGGGGGGTATGAAAAACTGTTTTTT.

The chain recombines TRBV11-3 with TRBJ2-6, with D perhaps matching TRBD2 (8 bases). Germline loops: CDR1 SGHNT, CDR2 YENEEA. V gave up 1 base and J gave up 0 bases, with 16 bases separating them. The CDR3 spans 19 residues. CDR3 sequence (DNA): TGTGCCAGCAGCTTAGCGGGGGGGACAGTTCGCTCTGGGGCCAACGTCCTGACTTTC. Its translation is CASSLAGGTVRSGANVLTF.

The chain links TRBV14 to TRBJ2-5, with a possible D match to TRBD2 (7 bases). There are 15 residues in the CDR3. V was pared by 4 bases and J by 1 base, with 13 bases between. The germline V gene has CDR1 SGHDN and CDR2 FVKESK. CDR3 amino acids: CASSLAGALQETQYF. The CDR3 nucleotides read TGTGCCAGCAGCCTGGCGGGGGCCCTCCAAGAGACCCAGTACTTC.

V and J are TRBV6-6 and TRBJ1-1; 7 bases line up with TRBD1. Germline loops: CDR1 MNHNY, CDR2 SVGAGI (reference sequence). CDR3 length: 13 amino acids. Losses at the gene ends were 5 bases for V and 4 bases for J; bases not matched to a gene: 4. CDR3 DNA: TGTGCCAGCAGTGATTCAGGGGGCACTGAAGCTTTCTTT. This sequence encodes CASSDSGGTEAFF.

The V and J genes are TRBV7-2 and TRBJ2-7; D may be TRBD1 (5 bases). The CDR3 has 15 amino acids. Germline V gene data show CDR1 as SGHTA and CDR2 as FQGNSA. Between the trimmed V and J ends, which lost 4 bases and 2 bases, there was a span of 15 bases. The CDR3 region has the DNA TGTGCCAGCAGCTCGAGGCTACAGGACCCCTACGAGCAGTACTTC. It specifies CASSSRLQDPYEQYF.

The chain links TRBV28 to TRBJ1-2, with 7 bases fitting TRBD1. V dropped 1 base and J dropped 8; count of bases not matched to a gene: 7. Germline CDR1 MDHEN, CDR2 SYDVKM. This CDR3 has 14 residues. CDR3 DNA sequence: TGTGCCAGCAGTTTATTGGTCAGGGGGGACGGCTACACCTTC. Amino acids: CASSLLVRGDGYTF.

The chain has TRBV27 and TRBJ2-3, with 8 bases lining up with TRBD1. Germline V CDR1 and CDR2: MNHEY, SMNVEV (reference sequence). Losses at the gene ends were 4 bases for V and 4 bases for J; bases not matched to a gene: 4. The CDR3 runs to 14 residues. Written as DNA, the CDR3 is TGTGCCAGCAGTTCGGACAGGGAACCAGATACGCAGTATTTT. Translation: CASSSDREPDTQYF.

About this clone itself: Within the sample, other DNA sequences also encode this same CDR3. The rearrangement links TRBV2 to TRBJ2-1; D is uncertain. CDR3 length: 14 amino acids. The germline CDR1 and CDR2 sequences are SNHLY and FYNNEI. V was pared by 7 bases and J by 0 bases, with 10 bases between. CDR3 in amino acids: CASTSESSYNEQFF. In nucleotides, the CDR3 is TGTGCCAGCACTTCTGAGAGCTCCTACAATGAGCAGTTCTTC. Together with reference TRBV2 and TRBJ2-1, the CDR3 gives the full variable domain: EPEVTQTPSHQVTQMGQEVILRCVPISNHLYFYWYRQILGQKVEFLVSFYNNEISEKSEIFDDQFSVERPDGSNFTLKIRSTKLEDSAMYFCASTSESSYNEQFFGPGTRLTVL.

The gene calls are TRBV15 and TRBJ1-5; the D is unclear. The germline V gene has CDR1 LNHNV and CDR2 YYDKDF (reference sequence). The CDR3 spans 18 residues. Trimming removed 1 base from V and 1 base from J, with 17 bases in between. In DNA, the CDR3 is TGTGCCACCAGCAGAGGGGGAGCCAGGAGGCGAAGCAATCAGCCCCAGCATTTT. Protein product: CATSRGGARRRSNQPQHF.

The V and J genes are TRBV18 and TRBJ1-1; the D is unclear. The CDR3 consists of 13 residues. Germline CDR1 KGHSH, CDR2 LQKENI. V was trimmed by 3 bases and J by 6 bases, leaving 11 bases between them. The CDR3 DNA reads TGTGCCAGCTCACCCGACCGGGTGGCTGAAGCTTTCTTT. Translating gives CASSPDRVAEAFF.

In this sample, this clone turned up a few times. This chain connects TRBV28 to TRBJ1-2; TRBD1 might be the D (5 bases). V dropped 6 bases and J dropped 8 bases, with 16 bases sitting between them. CDR1 MDHEN and CDR2 SYDVKM come from the germline V gene. This CDR3 is built from 13 residues. In DNA, the CDR3 is TGTGCCAGCAGAAGACAGTTGGAGGGAGGCTACACCTTC. Translating gives CASRRQLEGGYTF.

The chain links TRBV5-1 to TRBJ2-7, with 7 bases identical to TRBD1. CDR1 and CDR2 from the germline V gene are SGHRS and YFSETQ. The CDR3 is 14 residues long. Trimming took 2 bases from V and 2 from J; bases not matched to a gene: 4. The CDR3, as DNA: TGCGCCAGCAGCTTAATAGGACAGGCCTACGAGCAGTACTTC. The encoded protein is CASSLIGQAYEQYF. Combining the CDR3 with reference TRBV5-1 and TRBJ2-7 gives the whole variable domain KAGVTQTPRYLIKTRGQQVTLSCSPISGHRSVSWYQQTPGQGLQFLFEYFSETQRNKGNFPGRFSGRQFSNSRSEMNVSTLELGDSALYLCASSLIGQAYEQYFGPGTRLTVT.

This sequence joins TRBV28 and TRBJ2-6, with D unresolved. CDR1 is MDHEN and CDR2 is SYDVKM in the germline V gene. CDR3 size: 15 residues. V was trimmed by 6 bases and J by 2 bases, leaving 11 bases between them. Written as DNA, the CDR3 is TGTGCCAGCAGCTCATGGTGGCCTGGGGCCAACGTCCTGACTTTC. Its translation is CASSSWWPGANVLTF.

This clone was observed a handful of times. The CDR3 DNA reads TGCGCCAGCAGCTCGGACACGAGCTCCTACGAGCAGTACTTC. Its protein is CASSSDTSSYEQYF. The chain joins TRBV5-1 to TRBJ2-7; perhaps TRBD1 as D (5 bases). The CDR3 has 14 residues. Trimming took off 3 bases at V and 0 bases at J, with 10 bases between the two ends. Per germline, CDR1 SGHRS and CDR2 YFSETQ.

This chain links TRBV28 with TRBJ1-5, with D perhaps matching TRBD1 (6 bases). V lost 1 base and J 6 bases, leaving 13 bases between the germline ends. Germline values: CDR1 MDHEN, CDR2 SYDVKM. The CDR3 spans 15 residues. CDR3 protein: CASSLLGGGVQPQHF. The CDR3 DNA reads as TGTGCCAGCAGTTTATTAGGGGGGGGCGTTCAGCCCCAGCATTTT.

V usage is TRBV18 and J usage is TRBJ2-3; TRBD2 agrees at 8 bases. The V and J ends lost 6 bases and 1 base, in that order; junction bases with no gene match: 6. The germline V gene has CDR1 KGHSH and CDR2 LQKENI. CDR3 length: 15 residues. CDR3 in amino acids: CASSAGGFGTDTQYF. The CDR3 nucleotides read TGTGCCAGCTCGGCGGGAGGCTTTGGCACAGATACGCAGTATTTT.

CDR3 bases: TGCGCCAGCCGGACAGGGGGAGGGTATGGCTACACCTTC. Translated: CASRTGGGYGYTF. The rearrangement joins TRBV10-1 to TRBJ1-2; 10 nucleotides align to TRBD1. V shed 8 bases, J shed 5 bases, and the junction held 5 bases outside the gene matches. CDR1 is WNHNN, CDR2 SYGVQD, per germline (reference sequence). The CDR3 has 13 residues.

This clone was observed once. This chain connects TRBV19 to TRBJ1-5; D might be TRBD1 (6 bases). Between the trimmed V and J ends, which lost 1 base and 2 bases, there was a span of 9 bases. Germline loops: CDR1 LNHDA, CDR2 SQIVND (reference sequence). The length of the CDR3 is 15 residues. The CDR3 coding sequence is TGTGCCAGTAGTATAGGCCCAGGGGGCAATCAGCCCCAGCATTTT. It is translated as CASSIGPGGNQPQHF.

On this clone itself: The same CDR3 also results from other DNA sequences found in this sample. The CDR3 DNA is TGCAGCGTTTATTCTGGGGCCAACGTCCTGACTTTC. Its translation is CSVYSGANVLTF. The chain recombines TRBV29-1 with TRBJ2-6, with no clear D. Germline CDR1 reads SQVTM; CDR2 reads ANQGSEA. V gave up 5 bases and J gave up 1 base, with 3 bases separating them. The CDR3 totals 12 residues.

The chain recombines TRBV7-8 with TRBJ2-7, with D uncertain. The CDR3 extends over 13 amino acids. Germline assignment: CDR1 SGHVS and CDR2 FQNEAQ. V was pared by 6 bases and J by 0 bases, with 9 bases between. The CDR3 nucleotides read TGTGCCAGCAGTCCTACAGTCTCCTACGAGCAGTACTTC. Protein: CASSPTVSYEQYF. Looking up the rest from reference TRBV7-8 and TRBJ2-7 gives the full variable domain: GAGVSQSPRYKVAKRGQDVALRCDPISGHVSLFWYQQALGQGPEFLTYFQNEAQLDKSGLPSDRFFAERPEGSVSTLKIQRTQQEDSAVYLCASSPTVSYEQYFGPGTRLTVT.

The chain has TRBV7-3 and TRBJ2-7; D might be TRBD2 (5 bases). The V end lost 1 base, the J end lost 4 bases, and 14 bases lay between the germline ends. The germline CDR1 and CDR2 sequences are SGHTA and FQGTGA. CDR3 length: 15 residues. CDR3 nucleotide sequence: TGTGCCAGCAGCTTAATAGGGAGTTCCCCTTACGAGCAGTACTTC. Its translation is CASSLIGSSPYEQYF.

This sequence joins TRBV6-4 and TRBJ1-2; 7 nucleotides match TRBD1. The germline V gene has CDR1 MRHNA and CDR2 SNTAGT. The CDR3 sequence is 16 residues long. With 7 bases clipped from V and 4 bases from J, the junction kept 15 bases outside the gene matches. For the CDR3, the DNA is TGTGCCAGCAAAAGACCCGGACAGGTTATTACCTATGGCTACACCTTC. Translated, it gives CASKRPGQVITYGYTF.

The chain couples TRBV27 to TRBJ2-1, with a possible D match to TRBD1 (6 bases). Trimming shortened V by 4 bases and J by 8 bases, and 21 bases separated the two germline ends. Germline-derived CDR1 and CDR2 are MNHEY and SMNVEV (reference sequence). This CDR3 has 16 amino acids. CDR3 coding DNA: TGTGCCAGCAGTTCGATTGGGGGCAAATCGTCCCATGAGCAGTTCTTC. Its translation is CASSSIGGKSSHEQFF.

The gene calls are TRBV10-3 and TRBJ1-1; 9 positions agree with TRBD1. The V and J ends lost 4 bases and 0 bases, in that order; junction bases with no gene match: 3. Germline assignment: CDR1 ENHRY and CDR2 SYGVKD. The CDR3 extends over 15 amino acids. The DNA for the CDR3 is TGTGCCATCAGTGGACAGGGGGGAGTGAACACTGAAGCTTTCTTT. Translated, it gives CAISGQGGVNTEAFF.

The rearrangement uses TRBV6-5 and TRBJ2-3; 7 bases align to TRBD2. Germline CDR1 and CDR2: MNHEY and SVGAGI. With V trimmed by 4 bases and J by 6 bases, 10 bases remained unmatched. The length of the CDR3 is 15 residues. The DNA of the CDR3 is TGTGCCAGCAGTTCTACGGGCGGGAGCGGGGATACGCAGTATTTT. It specifies CASSSTGGSGDTQYF.

The chain employs TRBV6-1 and TRBJ1-1; 7 nucleotides agree with TRBD1. Germline trimming cut 5 bases from V and 0 bases from J; bases unmatched to any gene: 3. From germline, CDR1 is MNHNS and CDR2 SASEGT. There are 14 residues in the CDR3. The CDR3 loop is CASSFRGMNTEAFF. The CDR3 region has the DNA TGTGCCAGCAGTTTCAGGGGGATGAACACTGAAGCTTTCTTT.

This chain connects TRBV6-4 to TRBJ2-1; 10 bases are shared with TRBD2. From germline, CDR1 is MRHNA and CDR2 SNTAGT. This CDR3 has 15 amino acids. V lost 0 bases to trimming and J lost 4 bases; unmatched junction nucleotides: 0. The CDR3 spells CASSDSTSGYNEQFF. CDR3 nucleotide sequence: TGTGCCAGCAGTGACTCGACTAGCGGGTACAATGAGCAGTTCTTC.